This T cell receptor (beta chain) was sequenced for a study of blood T cell repertoires in COVID-19. Cohort 3 donors counted as recovered after two negative PCRs, clearance, or resolved symptoms. This CDR3 is 13 amino acids long. Germline V gene data show CDR1 as SNHLY and CDR2 as FYNNEI. The V and J ends lost 6 bases and 9 bases respectively, with 18 bases between them. Libraries were prepared by immunoSEQ multiplex PCR; TCRdb keeps only in-frame clonotypes and omits some of them. The data hold roughly 260,000 clones, with approximately 83% observed a single time. The sequence derives from a woman in her forties or fifties who had recovered from COVID-19. The gene calls are TRBV2 and TRBJ2-7, with unresolved D. Input material: PBMCs or T cells enriched from blood (not recorded which). The CDR3 is CASRENGYTVQYF. In nucleotides, the CDR3 is TGTGCCAGCAGGGAGAATGGGTACACGGTGCAGTACTTC.